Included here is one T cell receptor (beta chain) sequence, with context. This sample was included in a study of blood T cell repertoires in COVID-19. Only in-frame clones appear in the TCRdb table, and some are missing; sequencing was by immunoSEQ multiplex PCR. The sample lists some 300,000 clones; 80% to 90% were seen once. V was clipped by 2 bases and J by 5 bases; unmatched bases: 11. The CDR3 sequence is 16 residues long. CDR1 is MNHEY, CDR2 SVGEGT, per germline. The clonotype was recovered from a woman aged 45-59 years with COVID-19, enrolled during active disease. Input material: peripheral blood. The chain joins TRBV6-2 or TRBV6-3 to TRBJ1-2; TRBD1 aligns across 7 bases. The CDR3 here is CASSYGGGAPFYGYTF. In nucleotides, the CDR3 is TGTGCCAGCAGTTACGGAGGGGGCGCGCCATTTTATGGCTACACCTTC.